This TCR beta chain appears in the sequencing data of a study of patients and donors after allogeneic stem cell transplantation. TCRdb independently ran MiXCR on the RT-PCR reads; one entry per CDR3 protein. The repertoire holds 8,500 to 13,000 distinct CDR3 sequences, with around 20% as singletons. The CDR3 has 15 amino acids. Trimming pared 1 base from V and 5 bases from J, leaving 13 bases between. Germline-derived CDR1 and CDR2 are SGHRS and YFSETQ. The receptor's source is a human donor who was either an allogeneic HSCT recipient or a stem cell or donor lymphocyte infusion donor (not recorded which). It is not recorded whose cells these are; they may come from a transplant donor. The chain recombines TRBV5-1 with TRBJ2-1, with D perhaps matching TRBD2 (6 bases). Sequencing used blood, either unsorted or a sorted T cell fraction (not recorded which). The chain's CDR3 is CASSLMAGGNNEQFF. The CDR3 nucleotides read TGCGCCAGCAGCTTGATGGCTGGGGGGAACAATGAGCAGTTCTTC.